A selection of T cell receptor beta chains follows, all from one sample in a study of PD-1 blockade in mismatch repair-deficient tumors. Profiled with immunoSEQ multiplex PCR; TCRdb holds only in-frame clones, not every one. This sample yields roughly 120,000 clones, of which around nine tenths are seen a single time; roughly 10% belongs to the top ten. This specimen consisted of peripheral blood, obtained about 17 months after starting pembrolizumab. The source of these receptors is an adult with mismatch repair-deficient cancer. Each CDR3 is given without its conserved first and last residue. Each record gives: clone size, J gene, V gene, CDR3 protein. Size tells how often a clone was seen (once, few, many) or the class of an expanded clone, and some rows leave it out.

NA	TRBJ2-1	TRBV7-3	ASSLSGLATSYNEQF
NA	TRBJ2-3	TRBV27	ASWGRSTDTQY
few	TRBJ2-7	TRBV20-1	SARGDEQY
NA	TRBJ2-7	TRBV4-1	ASSHKAGTYEQY
NA	TRBJ2-5	TRBV4-1	ASSQDRVGETQY
NA	TRBJ2-1	TRBV5-1	ASSHPDRVLAGVHNEQF
NA	TRBJ2-7	TRBV25-1	ASSDIRLLAEQY
NA	TRBJ1-1	TRBV28	ASSLETGTSDTEAF
few	TRBJ1-2	TRBV28	ASSLTSNYGYT
NA	TRBJ1-1	TRBV7-8	ASSHRGDTEAF
NA	TRBJ2-7	TRBV11-2	ASSPTGGFAYEQY